The 24 T cell receptor beta chains presented below share a single source sample, sequenced in a study of post-analysis software for immune sequencing data (dated by TCRdb to about 2015). Library preparation was by PCR. The sequencer was an Illumina HiSeq 2500. To reduce PCR and sequencing biases, unique molecular identifiers were incorporated into the TCR beta cDNA libraries. TCRdb ran its own pipeline on the public reads, namely fastp trimming at Q25 and MiXCR clone calling, and kept in-frame beta chains. Every entry covers one CDR3 protein and lists the most common genes and DNA from its rows. Here the sample has roughly 670,000 distinct CDR3 sequences; around 64% occur a single time. Of the sample, 11% is held by the ten largest clones. The study at large found these results: About five TRBV segments, including TRBV5-6, TRBV5-1 and TRBV20-1, were significantly more frequent in patients than controls.

Their target antigens are unknown. Sample: blood. The receptor source for this set is a girl aged 2-10 years with multiple sclerosis.

The chain has TRBV27 and TRBJ2-1; no clear D. V lost 3 bases, J lost 10 bases, and 28 bases lay in between. Germline values: CDR1 MNHEY, CDR2 SMNVEV (reference sequence). The CDR3 totals 18 residues. The CDR3 DNA follows: TGTGCCAGCAGTTTTTTTGAGAAGAAATTCACGGGTTTCCAGGAGCAGTTCTTC. Translated: CASSFFEKKFTGFQEQFF.

The chain couples TRBV4-1 to TRBJ2-7; D gene uncertain. V was clipped by 1 base and J by 0 bases, with 7 bases between them. The CDR3 covers 14 residues. The germline CDR1 and CDR2 sequences are MGHRA and YSYEKL. CDR3 protein: CASSQGDRSYEQYF. The CDR3 region has the DNA TGCGCCAGCAGCCAAGGTGATCGCTCCTACGAGCAGTACTTC.

The chain employs TRBV6-7 and TRBJ2-5; D not resolved. TRBV6-7 is annotated as an ORF whose role is uncertain. Trimming removed 5 bases from V and 2 bases from J, with 18 bases in between. This CDR3 comprises 16 residues. The CDR3 region is CASSDQRHLRQETQYF. The CDR3 DNA follows: TGTGCCAGCAGTGACCAAAGACATTTGCGACAAGAGACCCAGTACTTC.

This rearrangement joins TRBV6-2 or TRBV6-3 to TRBJ1-5, with D maybe TRBD1 (5 bases). CDR3 length equals 17 residues. The germline gives CDR1 MNHEY, CDR2 SVGEGT. Trimming left V 5 bases short and J 0 bases short, with 17 bases between. The CDR3 DNA follows: TGTGCCAGCAGTCTACCAGGCCTAACAGGTAGCAATCAGCCCCAGCATTTT. Translation gives CASSLPGLTGSNQPQHF.

This rearrangement joins TRBV20-1 to TRBJ2-4, with 8 bases aligning to TRBD2. The J call is in doubt because the DNA end fits TRBJ2-5 better. Germline values: CDR1 DFQATT, CDR2 SNEGSKA (reference sequence). There are 15 residues in the CDR3. CDR3 nucleotides: TGCAGTGCTAGACCCACGGGGGGGACCGGACAGACCCAGTACTTC. It specifies CSARPTGGTGQTQYF.

The chain combines TRBV20-1 with TRBJ2-1; TRBD2 is a possible D gene (6 bases). This CDR3 region has 14 residues. Looked up from germline, CDR1 is DFQATT and CDR2 is SNEGSKA (reference sequence). V dropped 5 bases and J dropped 4 bases, with 15 bases sitting between them. The CDR3 is CSAPRGTDYNEQFF. The CDR3 DNA reads as TGCAGTGCTCCCCGGGGGACTGATTACAATGAGCAGTTCTTC.

The V call is TRBV12-3 or TRBV12-4, the J call TRBJ2-1; TRBD2 aligns across 11 bases. V lost 3 bases and J lost 10; bases outside the gene matches: 8. This CDR3 region has 15 residues. For the CDR3, the DNA is TGTGCCAGCAGTTTGGGTAGCGGGAGGGCATCGGAGCAGTTCTTC. It encodes CASSLGSGRASEQFF.

The chain couples TRBV12-3 or TRBV12-4 to TRBJ2-3, with TRBD2 matching 7 bases. V shed 8 bases, J shed 2 bases, and the junction held 10 bases outside the gene matches. The CDR3 sequence is 15 residues long. CDR3 sequence reads: CASGWEGGVTDTQYF. In DNA form, the CDR3 reads TGTGCCAGCGGCTGGGAGGGTGGGGTCACAGATACGCAGTATTTT.

This clonotype was seen once. The chain employs TRBV4-1 and TRBJ2-5; TRBD1 matches 7 bases. Judging by the DNA end, TRBJ2-7 fits better; the J call may be wrong. CDR1 and CDR2 from the germline V gene are MGHRA and YSYEKL. The CDR3 is 17 amino acids. CDR3 protein: CASSQVFATGNVHEQYF. The CDR3 DNA reads TGCGCCAGCAGCCAAGTCTTCGCGACAGGGAATGTCCACGAGCAGTACTTC.

The chain has TRBV5-6 and TRBJ2-3; no clear D gene. This CDR3 contains 14 residues. V lost 2 bases and J lost 2, with 9 bases in between. CDR1 and CDR2 from the germline V gene are SGHDT and YYEEEE. The CDR3 bases are TGTGCCAGCAGCTTAGGACGGCCCACAGATACGCAGTATTTT. Translation: CASSLGRPTDTQYF. Filled out from reference TRBV5-6 and TRBJ2-3, the complete variable domain reads DAGVTQSPTHLIKTRGQQVTLRCSPKSGHDTVSWYQQALGQGPQFIFQYYEEEERQRGNFPDRFSGHQFPNYSSELNVNALLLGDSALYLCASSLGRPTDTQYFGPGTRLTVL.

This clonotype was counted between two and nine times. The chain uses TRBV7-2 and TRBJ1-1; D remains unclear. CDR3 length: 14 amino acids. Trimming took 5 bases from V and 5 from J, leaving 15 bases between them. Germline CDR1 reads SGHTA; CDR2 reads FQGNSA. The CDR3 DNA reads as TGTGCCAGCAGCCCCGGGATCTATGGGACTGAAGCTTTCTTT. It yields the protein CASSPGIYGTEAFF.

The chain is built from TRBV2 and TRBJ1-6, with a possible D match to TRBD1 (5 bases). V lost 7 bases to trimming and J lost 6 bases, with 10 bases between them. This CDR3 spans 13 amino acids. Germline V lookup: CDR1 SNHLY, CDR2 FYNNEI. The CDR3 protein is CASKMGGNSPLHF. CDR3 sequence (DNA): TGTGCCAGCAAAATGGGGGGTAATTCACCCCTCCACTTT. Combining the CDR3 with reference TRBV2 and TRBJ1-6 gives the whole variable domain EPEVTQTPSHQVTQMGQEVILRCVPISNHLYFYWYRQILGQKVEFLVSFYNNEISEKSEIFDDQFSVERPDGSNFTLKIRSTKLEDSAMYFCASKMGGNSPLHFGNGTRLTVT.

In its sample, this clonotype was seen a few times. The gene calls are TRBV29-1 and TRBJ2-1, with 8 positions matching TRBD2. CDR1 and CDR2 (germline): SQVTM, ANQGSEA. This CDR3 is built from 14 residues. The V and J ends lost 7 bases and 5 bases, in that order; junction bases with no gene match: 10. CDR3 protein: CSAPEGLGHNEQFF. The CDR3 bases are TGCAGCGCGCCAGAGGGACTAGGACACAATGAGCAGTTCTTC.

J is TRBJ2-1 and V is TRBV6-1; possible D gene TRBD2, 5 bases. Trimming removed 6 bases from V and 4 bases from J, with 13 bases in between. Germline V gene lookup returns CDR1 MNHNS and CDR2 SASEGT. There are 14 residues in the CDR3. The CDR3 DNA follows: TGTGCCAGCAGAGAGACGGGGAAATACAATGAGCAGTTCTTC. Amino acid sequence: CASRETGKYNEQFF.

V and J are TRBV11-2 and TRBJ2-5, with D possibly TRBD2 on 6 matching bases. The CDR3 is 15 amino acids. Germline CDR1 and CDR2: SGHAT and FQNNGV. Between the trimmed V and J ends, which lost 1 base and 7 bases, there was a span of 16 bases. For the CDR3, the DNA is TGTGCCAGCAGCTTAGTGGCAATAGTGGGAGGGACCCAGTACTTC. Its translation is CASSLVAIVGGTQYF. Full variable domain (rest looked up from reference TRBV11-2 and TRBJ2-5): EAGVAQSPRYKIIEKRQSVAFWCNPISGHATLYWYQQILGQGPKLLIQFQNNGVVDDSQLPKDRFSAERLKGVDSTLKIQPAKLEDSAVYLCASSLVAIVGGTQYFGPGTRLLVL.

J is TRBJ1-2 and V is TRBV12-3 or TRBV12-4; the D is unclear. The V end lost 6 bases, the J end lost 4 bases, and 15 bases lay between the germline ends. The CDR3 covers 14 residues. As DNA, the CDR3 is TGTGCCAGCAGGGACCGTGGGAGGGTCTATGGCTACACCTTC. Translated, it gives CASRDRGRVYGYTF.

The rearrangement links TRBV7-9 to TRBJ2-1; TRBD1 might be the D (6 bases). V lost 5 bases and J lost 10, with 18 bases in between. The CDR3 spans 14 residues. In germline, CDR1 is SEHNR, CDR2 FQNEAQ (reference sequence). The CDR3 DNA reads as TGTGCCAGCAGCGTGACAGGTCACGCAGAGGAGCAGTTCTTC. This translates into CASSVTGHAEEQFF.

The J gene is TRBJ2-3, the V gene TRBV25-1; maybe TRBD1 (6 bases). The CDR3 sequence is 15 residues long. V was clipped by 3 bases and J by 5 bases, with 15 bases between them. The germline gives CDR1 MGHDK, CDR2 SYGVNS. DNA for the CDR3: TGTGCCAGCAGTGACCCCGGGACACCAGGAGATACGCAGTATTTT. Its translation is CASSDPGTPGDTQYF. The full variable domain, its missing parts supplied by reference TRBV25-1 and TRBJ2-3, is EADIYQTPRYLVIGTGKKITLECSQTMGHDKMYWYQQDPGMELHLIHYSYGVNSTEKGDLSSESTVSRIRTEHFPLTLESARPSHTSQYLCASSDPGTPGDTQYFGPGTRLTVL.

V and J are TRBV7-9 and TRBJ2-1; 7 bases align to TRBD2. This CDR3 has 14 amino acids. Germline CDR1 reads SEHNR; CDR2 reads FQNEAQ (reference sequence). V was clipped by 5 bases and J by 9 bases; unmatched bases: 10. The CDR3 is CASSLFPLAVEQFF. As DNA, the CDR3 is TGTGCCAGCAGCCTTTTTCCGCTAGCGGTTGAGCAGTTCTTC. The full variable domain, its missing parts supplied by reference TRBV7-9 and TRBJ2-1, is DTGVSQNPRHKITKRGQNVTFRCDPISEHNRLYWYRQTLGQGPEFLTYFQNEAQLEKSRLLSDRFSAERPKGSFSTLEIQRTEQGDSAMYLCASSLFPLAVEQFFGPGTRLTVL.

The gene calls are TRBV5-1 and TRBJ1-1; D is ambiguous. The CDR3 is made up of 11 amino acids. Trimming removed 7 bases from V and 6 bases from J, with 10 bases in between. Germline lookup yields CDR1 SGHRS and CDR2 YFSETQ. CDR3 loop: CASAGYAEAFF. CDR3 in DNA: TGCGCCAGCGCGGGGTATGCTGAAGCTTTCTTT.

The chain uses TRBV12-5 and TRBJ2-1; 10 bases are a match to TRBD1. Trimming removed 7 bases from V and 3 bases from J; junction bases left unmatched: 9. Germline CDR1 reads LGHNT; CDR2 reads FRNRAP. CDR3 length: 16 amino acids. The CDR3 here is CASAPPGTGVYNEQFF. Written as DNA, the CDR3 is TGTGCTAGTGCCCCGCCCGGGACAGGGGTCTACAATGAGCAGTTCTTC.

The DNA for the CDR3 is TGTGCCAGCAGCATGGCCCAGGGGCATCAGCCCCAGCATTTT. It encodes CASSMAQGHQPQHF. The chain couples TRBV12-3 or TRBV12-4 to TRBJ1-5; D is possibly TRBD1 (6 bases). The CDR3 spans 14 residues. Trimming pared 6 bases from V and 5 bases from J, leaving 14 bases between.

This clonotype was observed a few times. The chain joins TRBV12-3 or TRBV12-4 to TRBJ1-5, with D possibly matching TRBD1 (6 bases). The CDR3 has 15 residues. The V end lost 4 bases, the J end lost 6 bases, and 16 bases lay between the germline ends. In DNA, the CDR3 is TGTGCCAGCAGTTCCCACTCGGGGGGGCTTCAGCCCCAGCATTTT. Amino acids: CASSSHSGGLQPQHF.

The rearrangement links TRBV7-9 to TRBJ2-3; a weak D match, TRBD2 (5 bases). In germline, CDR1 is SEHNR, CDR2 FQNEAQ (reference sequence). CDR3 length: 16 residues. Trimming pared 7 bases from V and 2 bases from J, leaving 19 bases between. Written as DNA, the CDR3 is TGTGCCAGCATCCGATCCCTGAGGGAGACCACAGATACGCAGTATTTT. Translating gives CASIRSLRETTDTQYF.